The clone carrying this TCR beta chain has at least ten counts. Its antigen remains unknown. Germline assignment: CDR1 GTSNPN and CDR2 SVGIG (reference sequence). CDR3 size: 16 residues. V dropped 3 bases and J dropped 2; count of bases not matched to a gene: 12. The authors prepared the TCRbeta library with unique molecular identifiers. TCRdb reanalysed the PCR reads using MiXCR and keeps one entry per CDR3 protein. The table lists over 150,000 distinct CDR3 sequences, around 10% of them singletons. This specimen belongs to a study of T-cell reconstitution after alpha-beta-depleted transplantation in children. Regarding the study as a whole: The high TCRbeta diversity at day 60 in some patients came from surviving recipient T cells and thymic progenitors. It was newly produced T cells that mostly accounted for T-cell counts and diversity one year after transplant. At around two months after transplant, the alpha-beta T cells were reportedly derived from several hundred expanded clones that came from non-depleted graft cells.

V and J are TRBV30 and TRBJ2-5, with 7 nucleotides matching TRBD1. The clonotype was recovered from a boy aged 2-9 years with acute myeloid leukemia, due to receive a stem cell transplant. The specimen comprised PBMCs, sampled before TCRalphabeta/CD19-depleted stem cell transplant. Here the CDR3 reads CAWRSTGTAFQETQYF. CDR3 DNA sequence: TGTGCCTGGAGGTCTACCGGGACAGCATTTCAAGAGACCCAGTACTTC.